This passage covers 8 T cell receptor beta chains from one sample sequenced in a study of T cell responses to AZD1222 COVID-19 vaccine. Profiling relied on immunoSEQ multiplex PCR, and the TCRdb table lists in-frame clones only, not all of them. This table holds under 150,000 clones, 80% to 95% found once. The sample was peripheral blood, taken 28 days after the second AZD1222 dose. These receptors were collected from an adult who received the AZD1222 COVID-19 vaccine.

The chain combines TRBV3-1 (or the pseudogene TRBV3-2) with TRBJ1-1; 7 bases agree with TRBD1. The germline V gene encodes CDR1 LGHDT and CDR2 YNNKEL (reference sequence). The trim removed 0 bases at V and 6 bases at J, leaving 7 bases unmatched. This CDR3 contains 15 residues. Here the CDR3 reads CASSQETGYLAEAFF. The CDR3 coding sequence is TGTGCCAGCAGCCAAGAGACAGGGTACCTGGCTGAAGCTTTCTTT.

The chain's CDR3 is CASSLIRDNQPQHF. CDR3 sequence (DNA): TGTGCCAGCAGTTTAATCCGCGACAATCAGCCCCAGCATTTT. The J gene is TRBJ1-5, the V gene TRBV28; D gene unclear. The CDR3 is 14 amino acids. The ends were cut back, 2 bases at V and 3 bases at J, with 8 bases in the middle. Germline CDR1 is MDHEN and CDR2 is SYDVKM.

Written as DNA, the CDR3 is TGTGCCTGGGGACGGTCGAATCAGCCCCAGCATTTT. Its translation: CAWGRSNQPQHF. V usage is TRBV30 and J usage is TRBJ1-5, with D uncertain. CDR3 length: 12 residues. Germline CDR1 is GTSNPN and CDR2 is SVGIG (reference sequence). Trimming shortened V by 5 bases and J by 4 bases, and 9 bases separated the two germline ends.

The CDR3 nucleotides are TGTGCCAGCTCGAGGCAGGGAGGCAGTCAAGGCACCGGGGAGCTGTTTTTT. Protein product: CASSRQGGSQGTGELFF. The V gene is TRBV18, the J gene TRBJ2-2; the D gene is possibly TRBD2 (6 bases). Germline CDR1 and CDR2: KGHSH and LQKENI. The CDR3 runs to 17 residues. Trimming removed 6 bases at V and 4 bases at J, with 21 bases between.

This chain joins TRBV28 and TRBJ2-7; no reliable D call. Germline CDR1 is MDHEN and CDR2 is SYDVKM. V lost 8 bases, J lost 0 bases, and 11 bases lay in between. The CDR3 runs to 13 residues. In nucleotides, the CDR3 is TGTGCCAGCTCCACACCCAGCTCCTACGAGCAGTACTTC. This gives the protein CASSTPSSYEQYF.

The chain uses TRBV27 and TRBJ2-2; the match to TRBD1 covers 7 bases. The V and J ends lost 6 bases and 2 bases, in that order; junction bases with no gene match: 6. CDR3 length: 15 amino acids. The V gene's germline CDR1 is MNHEY and CDR2 SMNVEV (reference sequence). In DNA form, the CDR3 reads TGTGCCAGCAGAGGCCGGGACAGAAACACCGGGGAGCTGTTTTTT. As protein: CASRGRDRNTGELFF.

The chain carries TRBV5-1 and TRBJ1-3; D unresolved. The CDR3 contains 16 residues. Trimming pared 0 bases from V and 2 bases from J, leaving 12 bases between. Per the germline V gene, CDR1 is SGHRS and CDR2 is YFSETQ. The DNA of the CDR3 is TGCGCCAGCAGCTTGGTTAGGCCCGCCGCTGGAAACACCATATATTTT. Translating it yields CASSLVRPAAGNTIYF.

The chain combines TRBV28 with TRBJ1-5; unclear D gene. Trimming took 3 bases from V and 5 from J, leaving 11 bases between them. The CDR3 consists of 14 residues. CDR1 MDHEN and CDR2 SYDVKM come from the germline V gene. The CDR3 loop reads CASSLLGGDQPQHF. DNA of the CDR3: TGTGCCAGCAGTTTGCTGGGTGGAGATCAGCCCCAGCATTTT.